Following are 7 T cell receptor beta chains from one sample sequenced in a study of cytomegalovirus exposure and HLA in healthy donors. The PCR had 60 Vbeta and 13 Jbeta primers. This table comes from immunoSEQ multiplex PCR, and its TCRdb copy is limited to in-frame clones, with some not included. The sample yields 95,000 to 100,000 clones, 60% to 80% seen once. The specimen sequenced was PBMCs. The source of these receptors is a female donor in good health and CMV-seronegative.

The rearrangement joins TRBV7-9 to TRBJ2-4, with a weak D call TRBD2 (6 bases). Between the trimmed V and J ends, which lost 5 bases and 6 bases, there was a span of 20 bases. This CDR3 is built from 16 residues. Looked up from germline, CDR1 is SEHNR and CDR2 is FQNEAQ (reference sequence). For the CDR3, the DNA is TGTGCCAGCAGCCCCCCCCTCCTGGTCGGGGGAAACATTCAGTACTTC. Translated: CASSPPLLVGGNIQYF.

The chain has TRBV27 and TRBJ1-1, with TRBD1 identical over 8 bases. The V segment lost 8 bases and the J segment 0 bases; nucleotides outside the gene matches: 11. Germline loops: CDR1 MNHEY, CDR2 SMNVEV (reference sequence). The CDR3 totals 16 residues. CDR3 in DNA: TGTGCCAGCGGATACAGGGGGGCCATCATGAACACTGAAGCTTTCTTT. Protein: CASGYRGAIMNTEAFF.

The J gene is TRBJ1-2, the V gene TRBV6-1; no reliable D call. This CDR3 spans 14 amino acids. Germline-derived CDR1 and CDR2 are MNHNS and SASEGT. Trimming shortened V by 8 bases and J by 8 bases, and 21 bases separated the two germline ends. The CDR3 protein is CASGLNSGAGGYTF. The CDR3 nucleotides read TGTGCCAGCGGACTCAACTCAGGTGCGGGGGGCTACACCTTC.

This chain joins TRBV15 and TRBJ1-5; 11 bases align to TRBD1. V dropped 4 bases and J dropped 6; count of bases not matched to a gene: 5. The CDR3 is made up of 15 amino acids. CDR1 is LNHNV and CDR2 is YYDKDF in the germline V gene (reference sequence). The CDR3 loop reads CATSTDRGQAQPQHF. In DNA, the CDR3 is TGTGCCACCAGCACGGACAGGGGGCAAGCTCAGCCCCAGCATTTT. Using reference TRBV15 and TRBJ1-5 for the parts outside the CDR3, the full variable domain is DAMVIQNPRYQVTQFGKPVTLSCSQTLNHNVMYWYQQKSSQAPKLLFHYYDKDFNNEADTPDNFQSRRPNTSFCFLDIRSPGLGDTAMYLCATSTDRGQAQPQHFGDGTRLSIL.

CDR3 protein: CASSREAGTGWSGNTGELFF. As DNA, the CDR3 is TGTGCCAGCAGCCGAGAGGCCGGGACAGGGTGGAGCGGGAACACCGGGGAGCTGTTTTTT. The chain is built from TRBV14 and TRBJ2-2; 9 bases line up with TRBD1. With V trimmed by 4 bases and J by 1 base, 16 bases remained unmatched. This CDR3 region has 20 residues. Germline assignment: CDR1 SGHDN and CDR2 FVKESK.

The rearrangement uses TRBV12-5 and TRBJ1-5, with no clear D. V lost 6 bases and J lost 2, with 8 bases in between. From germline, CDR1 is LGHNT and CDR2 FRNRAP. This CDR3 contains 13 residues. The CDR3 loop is CASGREGNQPQHF. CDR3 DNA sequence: TGTGCTAGTGGCCGCGAGGGCAATCAGCCCCAGCATTTT.

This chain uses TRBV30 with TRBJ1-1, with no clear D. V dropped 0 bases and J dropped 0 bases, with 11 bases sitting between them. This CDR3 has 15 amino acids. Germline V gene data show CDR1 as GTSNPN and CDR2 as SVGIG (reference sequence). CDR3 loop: CAWSVRSGLNTEAFF. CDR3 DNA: TGTGCCTGGAGTGTACGGTCTGGGCTGAACACTGAAGCTTTCTTT.